This is a list of T cell receptor beta chains from one sample in a study of T cell responses to AZD1222 COVID-19 vaccine. Sequenced by immunoSEQ multiplex PCR; TCRdb stores in-frame clones only, minus some. The sample has some 79,000 clones; around three quarters are singletons. The starting material was peripheral blood, obtained 28 days after the second AZD1222 dose. The origin of the receptors is an adult who received the AZD1222 COVID-19 vaccine. Both conserved end residues are part of each CDR3. D genes are given only for firm matches. Size values are once, few and many counts, or a class for expanded clones, and some rows have none.

J	D	size	V	DNA	CDR3
TRBJ1-5	TRBD1	NA	TRBV19	TGTGCCAGTAGTGCCGCACAGGGGACCATTAGCAATCAGCCCCAGCATTTT	CASSAAQGTISNQPQHF
TRBJ2-7	NA	NA	TRBV19	TGTGCCAGTAGTATCGCGGGACCGCAAGACTACGAGCAGTACTTC	CASSIAGPQDYEQYF
TRBJ2-5	NA	NA	TRBV11-2	TGTGCCAGCAGCTTACCCCAGGGCAACCAAGAGACCCAGTACTTC	CASSLPQGNQETQYF
TRBJ2-7	TRBD1	NA	TRBV6-5	TGTGCCAGCAGGTCGGGACAGGCAACCTACGAGCAGTACTTC	CASRSGQATYEQYF
TRBJ2-1	TRBD2	NA	TRBV7-8	TGTGCCAGCAGCTTACCCCCTAGCGGGGGAGTCAATGAGCAGTTCTTC	CASSLPPSGGVNEQFF
TRBJ2-4	NA	NA	TRBV2	TGTGCCAGCAATTTAAGTCCTTTAAACATTCAGTACTTC	CASNLSPLNIQYF
TRBJ2-5	NA	once	TRBV9	TGTGCCAGCAGCGTAGGTAGGAGACAGGCGGGCGAAGGGGAGACCCAGTACTTC	CASSVGRRQAGEGETQYF
TRBJ2-2	NA	NA	TRBV7-9	TGTGCCAGCAGCCACGACTGGGCCGGGGAGCTGTTTTTT	CASSHDWAGELFF
TRBJ1-1	NA	NA	TRBV5-4	TGTGCCAGCAGCCCCGGGAGGGGGACGGCCGAGGTGGAAGCTTTCTTT	CASSPGRGTAEVEAFF
TRBJ2-7	NA	NA	TRBV6-5	TGTGCCAGCAGTACCATCTACGAGCAGTACTTC	CASSTIYEQYF
TRBJ2-1	NA	once	TRBV27	TGTGCCAGCAGTAGACAGGTATACAATGAGCAGTTCTTC	CASSRQVYNEQFF
TRBJ1-2	TRBD1	NA	TRBV2	TGTGCCAGCAGTACAGGGTTGGGACAGCTCTATGGCTACACCTTC	CASSTGLGQLYGYTF